This T cell receptor (beta chain) was documented in a study of cytomegalovirus exposure and HLA in healthy donors. Study context: For the approximately 400 genotyped donors, more than 80% fell within the Caucasian-associated ancestry cluster.

The PCR was carried out with 60 Vbeta primers and 13 Jbeta primers. Profiled with immunoSEQ multiplex PCR; TCRdb holds only in-frame clones, not every one. The table has 150,000 to 200,000 clones, 60% to 80% seen once. The germline V gene encodes CDR1 SGHAT and CDR2 FQNNGV. The CDR3 spans 15 residues. The V and J ends lost 1 base and 0 bases respectively, with 7 bases between them. Donors likely had unrecorded immune exposures despite being nominally healthy when sampled. Sequenced material: PBMCs. This chain uses TRBV11-2 with TRBJ2-1; no definite D call. The TCR was taken from a woman between 50 and 59 years old in good health and CMV-seropositive. The CDR3 protein is CASSLAESSYNEQFF. In DNA, the CDR3 is TGTGCCAGCAGCTTAGCGGAGAGCTCCTACAATGAGCAGTTCTTC.